This T cell receptor beta chain was identified in a study of Tregs in tolerant kidney transplant recipients. Study-wide points: This study did not directly address biological reproducibility.

V trimming: 4 bases; J trimming: 4 bases; junction bases outside the gene matches: 6. The CDR3 consists of 15 residues. From germline, CDR1 is MNHNS and CDR2 SASEGT. Unstimulated regulatory T cells (CD4+CD25+CD127-), CD4+CD25- non-regulatory cells, CD4 and CD8 cells were FACS-sorted from thawed PBMCs. Remarks on this clone: Its matching antigen is unknown.

TCRdb's table, derived via immunoSEQ multiplex PCR, lists solely in-frame clones and lacks some. The sample carries 110,000 or so clones, about 90% recorded once. The genes are TRBV6-1 and TRBJ2-7, with TRBD1 matching over 11 bases. The specimen sequenced was CD4+ T cells from blood. The origin of this receptor is a human donor in good health. For the CDR3, the DNA is TGTGCCAGCAGTGGACGGGACAGGGGGGCTTACGAGCAGTACTTC. It is translated as CASSGRDRGAYEQYF.